The 6 T cell receptor beta chains below come from one sample, sequenced in a study of tumor and adjacent non-tumor tissue in lung cancer. The library came from three nested PCR rounds adapted from ARM-PCR protocols. TCRdb reanalysed the multiplex PCR reads using MiXCR and keeps one entry per CDR3 protein. The sample lists 77,000 or so distinct CDR3 sequences; about 80% were seen once. This sample's RNA came from whole unsorted tissue. This non-tumor lung sample came from over 3 cm beyond the tumor edge. Input material: distant non-tumor lung tissue. The receptors come from a man aged 65 to 85 with non-small cell lung cancer.

With regard to this clonotype: This may come from a read error, since a much larger clone is one base off. The V gene is TRBV20-1, the J gene TRBJ2-7; D possibly matches TRBD1 or TRBD2 (6 bases each). The V end was cut by 0 bases, the J end by 3 bases, with 12 bases between. CDR1 DFQATT and CDR2 SNEGSKA come from the germline V gene (reference sequence). This CDR3 region has 14 residues. CDR3: CSARDPGALYEQYF. The CDR3 nucleotides are TGCAGTGCTAGAGATCCGGGGGCGCTCTACGAGCAGTACTTC.

As regards this clonotype: One end of the junction does not line up with germline, which may come from a read error. The J gene is TRBJ2-7, the V gene TRBV6-2 or TRBV6-3, with a possible D match to TRBD1 (6 bases). The CDR3 length is 12 residues. CDR1 and CDR2 from the germline V gene are MNHEY and SVGEGT. In nucleotides, the CDR3 is TGTGCCAACAGTGACAGGCCGGAAGAGCAGTACTTC. It is translated as CANSDRPEEQYF.

This clonotype turned up a few times. Mismatch with germline at one junction end may stem from a read error. V is TRBV6-5 and J is TRBJ1-6, with unresolved D. The CDR3 contains 15 residues. Germline V CDR1 and CDR2: MNHEY, SVGAGI. CDR3 nucleotides: TGTGCCAGCAGGAAAGTCGAAAGACTTAATTCACCACTCCACTTT. Its translation: CASRKVERLNSPLHF.

On this clonotype itself: The junction does not match germline at one end; this may be a read error. The chain uses TRBV4-1 and TRBJ2-7; 11 bases map to TRBD2. This CDR3 has 16 amino acids. CDR1 and CDR2 from the germline V gene are MGHRA and YSYEKL. The CDR3 sequence is CACSRTLAGEGDDQYF. In nucleotides, the CDR3 is TGCGCCTGCAGCAGGACACTAGCGGGAGAGGGGGACGACCAGTACTTC.

In the case of this clonotype: An end of the junction differs from the germline gene, which may be a read error. V gene TRBV7-8 combines with J gene TRBJ2-4, with 8 nucleotides matching TRBD2. In germline, CDR1 is SGHVS, CDR2 FQNEAQ. The CDR3 has 18 amino acids. For the CDR3, the DNA is TGTCCCAGCAGCGATTTGGTCGGGACTAGGGTCGGCAAAAACATTCAGTACTTC. Encoded protein: CPSSDLVGTRVGKNIQYF. The whole variable domain, remainder taken from reference TRBV7-8 and TRBJ2-4, is GAGVSQSPRYKVAKRGQDVALRCDPISGHVSLFWYQQALGQGPEFLTYFQNEAQLDKSGLPSDRFFAERPEGSVSTLKIQRTQQEDSAVYLCPSSDLVGTRVGKNIQYFGAGTRLSVL.

A note on this clonotype: The junction does not match germline at one end; this may be a read error. V is TRBV6-2 or TRBV6-3 and J is TRBJ1-1; 8 bases line up with TRBD1. Germline CDR1 is MNHEY and CDR2 is SVGEGT. CDR3 length: 15 residues. CDR3 residues: CVSCTRQGTNTGAFF. CDR3 DNA sequence: TGTGTCAGCTGTACGAGACAGGGGACGAACACTGGAGCTTTCTTT.